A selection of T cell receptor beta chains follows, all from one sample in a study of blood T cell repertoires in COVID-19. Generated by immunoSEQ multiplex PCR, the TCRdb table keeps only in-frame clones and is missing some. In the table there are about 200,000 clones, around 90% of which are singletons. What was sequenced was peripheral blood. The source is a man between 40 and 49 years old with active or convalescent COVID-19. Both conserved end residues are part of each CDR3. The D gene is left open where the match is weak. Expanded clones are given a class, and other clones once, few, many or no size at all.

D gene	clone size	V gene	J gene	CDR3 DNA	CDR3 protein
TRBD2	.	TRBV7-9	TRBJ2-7	TGTGCCAGCAGCCGAACGGGACTAGCGGGCGCCTACGAGCAGTACTTC	CASSRTGLAGAYEQYF
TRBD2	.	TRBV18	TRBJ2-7	TGTGCCAGCTCACGCGGGACTAGCGGGACGTTGTCCTTCCTAAACGAGCAGTACTTC	CASSRGTSGTLSFLNEQYF
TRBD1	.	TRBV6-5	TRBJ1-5	TGTGCCAGCAGTCGGGGACAGCATAGCAATCAGCCCCAGCATTTT	CASSRGQHSNQPQHF
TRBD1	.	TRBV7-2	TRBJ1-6	TGTGCCAGCAGCTTAGTTGTTACAGGGGCTGCTAATTCACCCCTCCACTTT	CASSLVVTGAANSPLHF
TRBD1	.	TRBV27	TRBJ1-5	TGTGCCAGCAGGACCACAGGGGGCAATCAGCCCCAGCATTTT	CASRTTGGNQPQHF
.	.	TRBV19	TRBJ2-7	TGTGCCAGTGGAGACAGAGCCTACGAGCAGTACTTC	CASGDRAYEQYF
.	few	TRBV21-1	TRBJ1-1	TGTGCCAGCAGCTCACGACAGGCAGGAGACACTGAAGCTTTCTTT	CASSSRQAGDTEAFF
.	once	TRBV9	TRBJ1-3	TGTGCCAGCAGCGGAAGGGGCGTCTCTGGAAACACCATATATTTT	CASSGRGVSGNTIYF
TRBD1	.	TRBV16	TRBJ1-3	TGTGCCAGCAGCCAATCTGGTGCAGGGGGCTCATCTGGAAACACCATATATTTT	CASSQSGAGGSSGNTIYF
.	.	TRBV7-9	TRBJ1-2	TGTGCCAGCAGCGTAGCAGCGGGGGGCGGCGAGATCACCTTC	CASSVAAGGGEITF
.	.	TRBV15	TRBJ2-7	TGTGCCACCAGCAGGTGGGACAACTCCTACGAGCAGTACTTC	CATSRWDNSYEQYF
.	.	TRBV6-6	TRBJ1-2	TGTGCCAGCAGCCAGAGACAGAGTTTCTACACCTTC	CASSQRQSFYTF
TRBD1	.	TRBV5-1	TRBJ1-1	TGCGCCAGCGGAGGACAGGGCGGGAACACTGAAGCTTTCTTT	CASGGQGGNTEAFF
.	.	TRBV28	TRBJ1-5	TGTGCCAGCAGCCGCATACAGAATCAGCCCCAGCATTTT	CASSRIQNQPQHF
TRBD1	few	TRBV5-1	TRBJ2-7	TGCGCCAGCAGCTTGGACAGGGGTCCCGAGCAGTACTTC	CASSLDRGPEQYF
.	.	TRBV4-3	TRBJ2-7	TGCGCCAGCAGCCAAGAACTGGTCAGGTCCTACGAGCAGTACTTC	CASSQELVRSYEQYF
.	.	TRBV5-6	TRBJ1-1	TGTGCCAGCAGCTTGCCCCGGGGAACGACCCGGGGCACTGAAGCTTTCTTT	CASSLPRGTTRGTEAFF
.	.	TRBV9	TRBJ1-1	TGTGCCAGCAGCGGCTGGCAGAACACTGAAGCTTTCTTT	CASSGWQNTEAFF
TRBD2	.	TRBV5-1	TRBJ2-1	TGCGCCAGCAGCACCGGGACTAGCGGGACTAATGAGCAGTTCTTC	CASSTGTSGTNEQFF
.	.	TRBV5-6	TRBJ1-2	TGTGCCAGCAGCTTGACGGCAGAGGCTTTCTATGGCTACACCTTC	CASSLTAEAFYGYTF
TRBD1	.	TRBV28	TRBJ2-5	TGTGCCAGCAGTTTTAGAAACAGGGGGCGCCCGGAGGAGACCCAGTACTTC	CASSFRNRGRPEETQYF
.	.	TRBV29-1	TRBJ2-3	TGCAGCGTTCCGGGAAAGACCGGAGATACGCAGTATTTT	CSVPGKTGDTQYF
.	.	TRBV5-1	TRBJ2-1	TGCGCCAGCAGCTTGGACGGAGTTGAGCAGTTCTTC	CASSLDGVEQFF
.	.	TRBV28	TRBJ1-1	TGTGCCAGCAGTTTATCAGGGGATTTCGTCGGGGAGCCCGGGGATGAAGCTTTCTTT	CASSLSGDFVGEPGDEAFF
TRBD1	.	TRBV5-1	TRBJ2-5	TGCGCCAGCAGCTATAACCCGACAGGGGTAAGGCAAGAGACCCAGTACTTC	CASSYNPTGVRQETQYF
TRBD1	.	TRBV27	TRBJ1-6	TGTGCCAGCAGCCCAATGGGGACAGGGGTTTCACCCCTCCACTTT	CASSPMGTGVSPLHF
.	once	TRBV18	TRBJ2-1	TGTGCCAGCTCAATCTTAGGACAGAGCTACAATGAGCAGTTCTTC	CASSILGQSYNEQFF
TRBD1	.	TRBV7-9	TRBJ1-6	TGTGCCAGCAGCCGTCCGGGACAGAATAATTCACCCCTCCACTTT	CASSRPGQNNSPLHF
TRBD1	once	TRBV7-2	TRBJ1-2	TGTGCCAGCAGCCCCGGGGGACAGGGCTATGGCTACACCTTC	CASSPGGQGYGYTF
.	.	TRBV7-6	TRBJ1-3	TGTGCCAGCAGCGCGGAGTCTTTCGGAGGAAACACCATATATTTT	CASSAESFGGNTIYF
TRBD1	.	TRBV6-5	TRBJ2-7	TGTGCCAGCAGTCGGGTCGGGACAGAAGCCTACGAGCAGTACTTC	CASSRVGTEAYEQYF
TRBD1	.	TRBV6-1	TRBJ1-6	TGTGCCAGCAGTGAAGCTGTGACAGGGGCCTCACCCCTCCACTTT	CASSEAVTGASPLHF
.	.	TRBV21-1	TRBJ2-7	TGTGCCAGCAGCACTTCCCCGGGACAGGGGGCCTACGAGCAGTACTTC	CASSTSPGQGAYEQYF
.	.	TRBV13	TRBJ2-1	TGTGCCAGCAGCAACTATAGACTAGATATCCTTGAGCAGTTCTTC	CASSNYRLDILEQFF
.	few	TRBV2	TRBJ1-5	TGTGCCAGCAGTGAAAGAGGAGGTCAGCCCCAGCATTTT	CASSERGGQPQHF
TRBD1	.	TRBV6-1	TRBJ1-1	TGTGCCAGCAGTGAATTCGGACAGGGGGCCTCAGCTTTCTTT	CASSEFGQGASAFF
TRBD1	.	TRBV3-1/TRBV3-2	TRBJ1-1	TGTGCCAGCAGCCGCCGACAGGGTTTGGTCACTGAAGCTTTCTTT	CASSRRQGLVTEAFF
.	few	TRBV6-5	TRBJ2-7	TGTGCCAGCAGTTACGAGGGCAGGGGAACGTACGAGCAGTACTTC	CASSYEGRGTYEQYF
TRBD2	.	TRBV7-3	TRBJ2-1	TGTGCCAGCAGTCGAACTAGCGGGTTTGAGCAGTTCTTC	CASSRTSGFEQFF
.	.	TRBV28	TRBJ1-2	TGTGCCAGCAGTCCAAGTAACAGGGTTGGCTACACCTTC	CASSPSNRVGYTF
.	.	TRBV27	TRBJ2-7	TGTGCCAGCAGTTCCCCCACCGGGGGTTGGTACTTC	CASSSPTGGWYF
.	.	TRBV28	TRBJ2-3	TGTGCCAGCACCCTAGGGGGACACCCCACAGATACGCAGTATTTT	CASTLGGHPTDTQYF
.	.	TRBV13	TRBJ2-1	TGTGCCAGCAGCCCAGGCCAGGAAAGCTCCTACAATGAGCAGTTCTTC	CASSPGQESSYNEQFF
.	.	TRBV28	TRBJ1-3	TGTGCCAGCACGGTAGGGGCTGGAAACACCATATATTTT	CASTVGAGNTIYF
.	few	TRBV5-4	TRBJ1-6	TGTGCCAGCAGCGGTAACAGGGAGCAGAATTCACCCCTCCACTTT	CASSGNREQNSPLHF
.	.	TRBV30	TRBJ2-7	TGTGCCTGGAGTTCCGCCACTACCTCCCTCGAGCAGTACTTC	CAWSSATTSLEQYF
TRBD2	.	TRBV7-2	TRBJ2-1	TGTGCCAGCAGCTTAGCTCCAGCGGGGGGGAACAATGAGCAGTTCTTC	CASSLAPAGGNNEQFF
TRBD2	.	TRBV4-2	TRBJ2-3	TGTGCCAGCAGCCAAGAGACTAGGACTAGCGGGGGGAATGCGCAGTATTTT	CASSQETRTSGGNAQYF
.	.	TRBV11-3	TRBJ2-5	TGTGCCAGCAGCCCCTCGGGTATCGAGACCCAGTACTTC	CASSPSGIETQYF
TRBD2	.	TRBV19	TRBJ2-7	TGTGCCAGTAGTGTCGGGACTAGCGGATACGAGCAGTACTTC	CASSVGTSGYEQYF
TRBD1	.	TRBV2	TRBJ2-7	TGTGCCAGCAGTGCGGCAGGGGGCCCCTACGAGCAGTACTTC	CASSAAGGPYEQYF
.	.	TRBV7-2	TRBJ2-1	TGTGCCAGCAGCCCCCGAGGGCAGAGAGTTAATGAGCAGTTCTTC	CASSPRGQRVNEQFF
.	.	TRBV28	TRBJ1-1	TGTGCCAGCAGCCGCGGGGGGGTTGGGACTGAAGCTTTCTTT	CASSRGGVGTEAFF
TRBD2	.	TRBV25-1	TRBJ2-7	TGTGCCAGCAGTGGGACTAGCGGGAGGGCCGGTTCCGAGCAGTACTTC	CASSGTSGRAGSEQYF